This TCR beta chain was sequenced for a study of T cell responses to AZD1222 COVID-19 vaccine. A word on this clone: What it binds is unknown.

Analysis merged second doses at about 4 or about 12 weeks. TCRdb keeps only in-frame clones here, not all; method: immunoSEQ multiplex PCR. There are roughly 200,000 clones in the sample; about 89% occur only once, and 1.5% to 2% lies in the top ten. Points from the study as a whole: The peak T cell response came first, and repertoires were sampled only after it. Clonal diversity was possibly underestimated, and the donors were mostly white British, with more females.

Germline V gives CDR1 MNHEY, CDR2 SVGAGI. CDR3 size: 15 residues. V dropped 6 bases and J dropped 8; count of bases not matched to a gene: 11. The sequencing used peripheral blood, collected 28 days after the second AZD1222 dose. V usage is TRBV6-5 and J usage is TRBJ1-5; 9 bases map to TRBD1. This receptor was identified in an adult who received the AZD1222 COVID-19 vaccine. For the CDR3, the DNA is TGTGCCAGCAGACCAGACAGGGGGGGGATAAAGCCCCAGCATTTT. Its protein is CASRPDRGGIKPQHF.